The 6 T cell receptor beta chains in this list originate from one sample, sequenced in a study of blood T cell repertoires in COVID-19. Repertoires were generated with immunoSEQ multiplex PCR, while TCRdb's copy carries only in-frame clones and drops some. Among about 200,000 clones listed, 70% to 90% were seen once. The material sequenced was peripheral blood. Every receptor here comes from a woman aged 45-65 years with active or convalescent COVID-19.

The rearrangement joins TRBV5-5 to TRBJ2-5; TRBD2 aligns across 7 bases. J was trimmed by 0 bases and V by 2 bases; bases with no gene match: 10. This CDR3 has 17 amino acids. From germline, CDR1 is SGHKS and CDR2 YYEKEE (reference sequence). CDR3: CASSLDASGAYQETQYF. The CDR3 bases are TGTGCCAGCAGCTTAGATGCTAGCGGAGCGTACCAAGAGACCCAGTACTTC.

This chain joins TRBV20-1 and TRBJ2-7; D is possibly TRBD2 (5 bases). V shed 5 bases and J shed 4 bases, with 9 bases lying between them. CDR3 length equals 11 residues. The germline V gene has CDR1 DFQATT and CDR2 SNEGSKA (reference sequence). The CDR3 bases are TGCAGTGCTTTGGACTCGTACGAGCAGTACTTC. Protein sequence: CSALDSYEQYF.

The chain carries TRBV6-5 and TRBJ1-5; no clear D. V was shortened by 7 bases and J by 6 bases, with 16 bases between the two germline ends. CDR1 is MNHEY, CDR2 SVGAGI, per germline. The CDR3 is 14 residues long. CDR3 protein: CASTTSGTGQPQHF. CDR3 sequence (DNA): TGTGCCAGCACGACGTCGGGTACGGGTCAGCCCCAGCATTTT.

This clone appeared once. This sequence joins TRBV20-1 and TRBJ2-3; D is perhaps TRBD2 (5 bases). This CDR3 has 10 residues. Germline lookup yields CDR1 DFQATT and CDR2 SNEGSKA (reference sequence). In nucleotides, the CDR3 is TGCAGCCTAGCAGCAGATACGCAGTATTTT. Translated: CSLAADTQYF.

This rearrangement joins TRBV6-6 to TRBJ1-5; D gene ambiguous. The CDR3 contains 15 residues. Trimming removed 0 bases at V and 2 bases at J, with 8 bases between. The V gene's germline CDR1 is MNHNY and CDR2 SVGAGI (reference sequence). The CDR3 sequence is CASSYSGGGNQPQHF. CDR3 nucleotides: TGTGCCAGCAGTTACTCAGGAGGAGGCAATCAGCCCCAGCATTTT.

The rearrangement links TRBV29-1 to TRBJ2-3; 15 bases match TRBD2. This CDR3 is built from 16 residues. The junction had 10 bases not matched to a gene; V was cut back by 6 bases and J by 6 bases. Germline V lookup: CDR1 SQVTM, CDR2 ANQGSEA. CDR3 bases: TGCAGCGTCGCCCACGGGACTAGCGGGGGGTCCGATACGCAGTATTTT. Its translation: CSVAHGTSGGSDTQYF.